The next 20 T cell receptor beta chains were all read from a single sample in a study of blood T cell repertoires in COVID-19. Repertoires were generated with immunoSEQ multiplex PCR, while TCRdb's copy carries only in-frame clones and drops some. Of 250,000 to 350,000 clones listed, 85% to 90% are singletons. The source material was PBMCs or T cells enriched from blood (not recorded which). The receptors originated from a woman in her fifties or sixties who had been exposed to COVID-19.

The chain recombines TRBV27 with TRBJ1-5, with 7 positions matching TRBD1. CDR3 size: 16 residues. Trimming at V came to 6 bases and at J to 3 bases, leaving 11 bases not matched to a gene. Germline V gene data show CDR1 as MNHEY and CDR2 as SMNVEV (reference sequence). This chain's CDR3 is CASSHRTGTVNQPQHF. CDR3 coding DNA: TGTGCCAGCAGCCATAGGACAGGTACGGTCAATCAGCCCCAGCATTTT.

This clone was seen only once. The rearrangement uses TRBV15 and TRBJ1-1; TRBD1 agrees at 11 bases. The germline V gene encodes CDR1 LNHNV and CDR2 YYDKDF (reference sequence). V trimming: 8 bases; J trimming: 3 bases; junction bases outside the gene matches: 5. The CDR3 is made up of 14 amino acids. Here the CDR3 reads CATGGTGGYTEAFF. The CDR3 nucleotides read TGTGCCACCGGAGGGACAGGGGGTTACACTGAAGCTTTCTTT.

This clone was picked up one time. The chain uses TRBV2 and TRBJ1-4; D might be TRBD1 (5 bases). Trimming pared 8 bases from V and 5 bases from J, leaving 9 bases between. Germline values: CDR1 SNHLY, CDR2 FYNNEI. This CDR3 has 12 amino acids. CDR3 in DNA: TGTGCCAGCCAGGGTATGAATGAAAAACTGTTTTTT. This codes for CASQGMNEKLFF.

This clone occurred a few times. The chain is built from TRBV27 and TRBJ1-2, with D unresolved. Germline CDR1 reads MNHEY; CDR2 reads SMNVEV (reference sequence). This CDR3 region has 15 residues. The germline V and J ends were trimmed by 6 bases and 2 bases, with 16 bases remaining between them. CDR3 nucleotides: TGTGCCAGCAGCCCGGACTTTGTCTCCAACTATGGCTACACCTTC. As protein: CASSPDFVSNYGYTF.

The rearrangement links TRBV3-1 (or the pseudogene TRBV3-2) to TRBJ2-2; 8 bases agree with TRBD2. Germline V gives CDR1 LGHDT, CDR2 YNNKEL (reference sequence). V lost 2 bases to trimming and J lost 4 bases; unmatched junction nucleotides: 6. The CDR3 totals 16 residues. CDR3 sequence reads: CASSQKLAVSTGELFF. The DNA of the CDR3 is TGTGCCAGCAGCCAAAAACTAGCGGTGAGCACCGGGGAGCTGTTTTTT.

The chain carries TRBV5-1 and TRBJ1-6; D not certain. The germline CDR1 and CDR2 sequences are SGHRS and YFSETQ. V gave up 3 bases and J gave up 7 bases, with 8 bases separating them. The CDR3 covers 13 residues. CDR3 sequence reads: CASSSTRNSPLHF. The DNA for the CDR3 is TGCGCCAGCAGCTCAACCCGGAATTCACCCCTCCACTTT.

This clone has just one count. Additional DNA sequences in this sample encode the identical CDR3. The chain joins TRBV15 to TRBJ1-5; TRBD1 matches 7 bases. CDR3 length: 15 residues. J was trimmed by 4 bases and V by 3 bases; bases with no gene match: 6. Germline V gives CDR1 LNHNV, CDR2 YYDKDF (reference sequence). CDR3 in DNA: TGTGCCACCAGCAGTAGGCAGGGGGTGAATCAGCCCCAGCATTTT. It specifies CATSSRQGVNQPQHF.

A remark on this clone: The junction departs from germline at one end; a sequencing error may be responsible. The chain joins TRBV11-2 to TRBJ2-7; 8 bases are a match to TRBD2. CDR1 and CDR2 (germline): SGHAT, FQNNGV. The CDR3 spans 15 residues. The CDR3 loop is CVSSLLAVLVYEQYF. CDR3 DNA: TGTGTCAGCAGCTTACTAGCGGTATTAGTCTACGAGCAGTACTTC. Combining the CDR3 with reference TRBV11-2 and TRBJ2-7 gives the whole variable domain EAGVAQSPRYKIIEKRQSVAFWCNPISGHATLYWYQQILGQGPKLLIQFQNNGVVDDSQLPKDRFSAERLKGVDSTLKIQPAKLEDSAVYLCVSSLLAVLVYEQYFGPGTRLTVT.

The chain joins TRBV7-9 to TRBJ2-7; the D gene is possibly TRBD1 (6 bases). The CDR3 is 14 residues long. Trimming pared 6 bases from V and 2 bases from J, leaving 14 bases between. Germline-derived CDR1 and CDR2 are SEHNR and FQNEAQ (reference sequence). CDR3 nucleotide sequence: TGTGCCAGCAGTTCCGGGACACCTCCCTACGAGCAGTACTTC. This codes for CASSSGTPPYEQYF.

CDR3 coding DNA: TGTGCCTGGAGTGTATCGGGTTACGAGCAGTACTTC. Translating it yields CAWSVSGYEQYF. This chain uses TRBV30 with TRBJ2-7; D gene ambiguous. Trimming shortened V by 0 bases and J by 4 bases, and 7 bases separated the two germline ends. The CDR3 has 12 amino acids. Germline V gene lookup returns CDR1 GTSNPN and CDR2 SVGIG (reference sequence). The full variable domain, in which reference TRBV30 and TRBJ2-7 provide the parts outside the CDR3, is SQTIHQWPATLVQPVGSPLSLECTVEGTSNPNLYWYRQAAGRGLQLLFYSVGIGQISSEVPQNLSASRPQDRQFILSSKKLLLSDSGFYLCAWSVSGYEQYFGPGTRLTVT.

V usage is TRBV15 and J usage is TRBJ1-5; D might be TRBD1 (5 bases). The CDR3 is 17 amino acids. The germline gives CDR1 LNHNV, CDR2 YYDKDF (reference sequence). V was clipped by 3 bases and J by 3 bases, with 18 bases between them. CDR3: CATSSPDSRFTNQPQHF. The CDR3 DNA is TGTGCCACCAGCAGCCCTGACAGTCGGTTTACCAATCAGCCCCAGCATTTT.

The rearrangement joins TRBV6-5 to TRBJ1-5; 7 bases are a match to TRBD1. The CDR3 spans 14 residues. Germline V gives CDR1 MNHEY, CDR2 SVGAGI. J lost 4 bases, V lost 6 bases, and 6 bases had no gene match. This CDR3 reads CASSTGTANQPQHF. DNA of the CDR3: TGTGCCAGCAGCACAGGGACAGCTAATCAGCCCCAGCATTTT.

For the CDR3, the DNA is TGTGCCAGCAGCTTAGAGGGGACAGGCGTAGGGGGCTACACCTTC. It is translated as CASSLEGTGVGGYTF. The chain is built from TRBV7-2 and TRBJ1-2; 8 bases are a match to TRBD1. Germline V lookup: CDR1 SGHTA, CDR2 FQGNSA. J was trimmed by 8 bases and V by 1 base; bases with no gene match: 9. The CDR3 runs to 15 residues.

This rearrangement joins TRBV5-1 to TRBJ1-1; D is undetermined. This CDR3 comprises 15 residues. Per germline, CDR1 SGHRS and CDR2 YFSETQ. Trimming took 1 base from V and 0 from J, leaving 10 bases between them. For the CDR3, the DNA is TGCGCCAGCAGCTTGATCGGTGCTATGAACACTGAAGCTTTCTTT. Amino acid sequence: CASSLIGAMNTEAFF.

J is TRBJ1-1 and V is TRBV18; D perhaps matches TRBD1 (5 bases). Germline CDR1 is KGHSH and CDR2 is LQKENI. The CDR3 has 13 residues. V lost 5 bases and J lost 8, with 15 bases in between. In DNA, the CDR3 is TGTGCCAGCTCATCAACTACCCAGGGAGAAGCTTTCTTT. Translated: CASSSTTQGEAFF.

The chain combines TRBV19 with TRBJ2-6; D is possibly TRBD1 (6 bases). This CDR3 spans 19 amino acids. The V end was cut by 3 bases, the J end by 2 bases, with 20 bases between. Germline V gives CDR1 LNHDA, CDR2 SQIVND (reference sequence). The CDR3 region is CASSIGDKGWGPGANVLTF. DNA for the CDR3: TGTGCCAGTAGTATTGGGGACAAAGGGTGGGGGCCTGGGGCCAACGTCCTGACTTTC.

The V gene is TRBV4-1, the J gene TRBJ2-1, with TRBD1 identical over 7 bases. CDR1 is MGHRA and CDR2 is YSYEKL in the germline V gene. This CDR3 has 15 amino acids. The V gene end was trimmed by 4 bases and the J gene end by 8 bases; junction bases not matched to a gene: 11. Here the CDR3 reads CASSLRDSRSYEQFF. The DNA for the CDR3 is TGCGCCAGCAGCCTCCGGGACAGCCGAAGCTATGAGCAGTTCTTC.

This clone was detected once. V is TRBV5-5 and J is TRBJ2-1, with TRBD2 as a possible D gene (7 bases). Looked up from germline, CDR1 is SGHKS and CDR2 is YYEKEE (reference sequence). V was clipped by 6 bases and J by 9 bases, with 19 bases between them. This CDR3 is built from 14 residues. CDR3 DNA sequence: TGTGCCAGCACCCTAGCGGCGGGGGCGGGTGAGCAGTTCTTC. Encoded protein: CASTLAAGAGEQFF.

The rearrangement joins TRBV2 to TRBJ2-3, with D possibly TRBD2 on 7 matching bases. Germline CDR1 is SNHLY and CDR2 is FYNNEI. The length of the CDR3 is 15 residues. V gave up 6 bases and J gave up 2 bases, with 15 bases separating them. The CDR3 here is CASRDGGPYTDTQYF. CDR3 DNA: TGTGCCAGCAGGGACGGGGGGCCCTACACAGATACGCAGTATTTT. Combining the CDR3 with reference TRBV2 and TRBJ2-3 gives the whole variable domain EPEVTQTPSHQVTQMGQEVILRCVPISNHLYFYWYRQILGQKVEFLVSFYNNEISEKSEIFDDQFSVERPDGSNFTLKIRSTKLEDSAMYFCASRDGGPYTDTQYFGPGTRLTVL.

The chain joins TRBV18 to TRBJ1-2, with a weak D call TRBD1 (5 bases). CDR1 is KGHSH and CDR2 is LQKENI in the germline V gene. V dropped 6 bases and J dropped 1 base, with 9 bases sitting between them. The CDR3 spans 13 residues. CDR3 sequence reads: CASSATVNYGYTF. The CDR3 DNA sequence: TGTGCCAGCTCCGCGACAGTTAACTATGGCTACACCTTC.